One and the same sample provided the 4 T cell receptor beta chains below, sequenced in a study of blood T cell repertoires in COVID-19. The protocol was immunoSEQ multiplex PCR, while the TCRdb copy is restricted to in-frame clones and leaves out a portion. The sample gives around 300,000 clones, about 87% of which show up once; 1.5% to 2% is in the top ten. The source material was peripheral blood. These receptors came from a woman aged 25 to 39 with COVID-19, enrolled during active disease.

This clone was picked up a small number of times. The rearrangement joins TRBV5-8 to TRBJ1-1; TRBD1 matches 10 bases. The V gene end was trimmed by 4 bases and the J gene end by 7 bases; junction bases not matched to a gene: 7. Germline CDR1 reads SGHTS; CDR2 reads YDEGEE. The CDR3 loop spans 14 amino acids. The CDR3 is CASSVTGGAYEAFF. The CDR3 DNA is TGTGCCAGCAGCGTGACAGGGGGCGCTTATGAAGCTTTCTTT.

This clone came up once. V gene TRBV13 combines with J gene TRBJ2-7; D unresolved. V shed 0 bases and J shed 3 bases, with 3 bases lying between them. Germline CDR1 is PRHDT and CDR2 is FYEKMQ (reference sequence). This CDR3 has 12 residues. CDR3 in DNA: TGTGCCAGCAGCTTAGGTTACTACGAGCAGTACGTC. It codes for CASSLGYYEQYV.

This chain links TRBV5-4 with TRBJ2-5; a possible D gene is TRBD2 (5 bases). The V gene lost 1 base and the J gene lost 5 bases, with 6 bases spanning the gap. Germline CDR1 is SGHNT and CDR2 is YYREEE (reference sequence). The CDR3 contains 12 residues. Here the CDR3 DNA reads TGTGCCAGCAGCTTGCCGGGGGAGACCCAGTACTTC. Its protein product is CASSLPGETQYF.

DNA of the CDR3: TGTGCCAGCAGCCCCATCTCCCGAGATGAGCAGTTCTTC. Residues: CASSPISRDEQFF. The V and J genes are TRBV7-2 and TRBJ2-1; D gene ambiguous. The CDR3 consists of 13 residues. Germline CDR1 reads SGHTA; CDR2 reads FQGNSA. V was cut by 5 bases and J by 8 bases, with 13 bases left in between. The full variable domain, with the rest looked up from reference TRBV7-2 and TRBJ2-1, is GAGVSQSPSNKVTEKGKDVELRCDPISGHTALYWYRQSLGQGLEFLIYFQGNSAPDKSGLPSDRFSAERTGGSVSTLTIQRTQQEDSAVYLCASSPISRDEQFFGPGTRLTVL.